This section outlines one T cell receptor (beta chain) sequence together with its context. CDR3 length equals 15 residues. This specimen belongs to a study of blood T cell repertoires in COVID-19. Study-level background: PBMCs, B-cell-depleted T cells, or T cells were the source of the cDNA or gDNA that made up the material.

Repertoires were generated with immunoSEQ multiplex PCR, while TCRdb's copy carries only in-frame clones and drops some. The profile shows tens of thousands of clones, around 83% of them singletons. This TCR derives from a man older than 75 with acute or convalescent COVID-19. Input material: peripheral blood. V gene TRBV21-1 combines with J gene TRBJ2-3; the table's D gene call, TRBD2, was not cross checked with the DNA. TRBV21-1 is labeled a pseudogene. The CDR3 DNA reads TGTGCCAGCAGCCGGCCGGGGGGCGGCCCAGATACGCAGTATTTT. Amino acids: CASSRPGGGPDTQYF.